This is a list of T cell receptor beta chains from one sample in a study of blood T cell repertoires in COVID-19. This table comes from immunoSEQ multiplex PCR, and its TCRdb copy is limited to in-frame clones, with some not included. The sample has approximately 300,000 clones, 87% seen once. The sequenced sample was PBMCs or T cells enriched from blood (not recorded which). These receptors originate from a woman aged 25 to 39 who had recovered from COVID-19. Each CDR3 is given with its conserved first and last residue. Each record gives: clone size, D gene, J gene, V gene, CDR3 protein, CDR3 DNA. D genes are given only for firm matches. Rows give clone size only sometimes, using once, few, many, or a class for an expanded clone.

abundance: .; d_gene: .; j_gene: TRBJ1-1; v_gene: TRBV12-3/TRBV12-4; CDR3aa: CASRESTEAFF; CDR3nt: TGTGCCAGCAGAGAGAGCACTGAAGCTTTCTTT
abundance: .; d_gene: TRBD1; j_gene: TRBJ2-6; v_gene: TRBV4-1; CDR3aa: CASRDRLFSGANVLTF; CDR3nt: TGCGCCAGCAGGGACAGGCTTTTCTCTGGGGCCAACGTCCTGACTTTC
abundance: once; d_gene: .; j_gene: TRBJ1-5; v_gene: TRBV15; CDR3aa: CATSRDKHQPQHF; CDR3nt: TGTGCCACCAGCAGAGACAAGCATCAGCCCCAGCATTTT
abundance: few; d_gene: .; j_gene: TRBJ1-6; v_gene: TRBV30; CDR3aa: CAWSSRDPYNSPLHF; CDR3nt: TGTGCCTGGAGTTCGAGGGATCCCTATAATTCACCCCTCCACTTT
abundance: .; d_gene: .; j_gene: TRBJ2-5; v_gene: TRBV12-3/TRBV12-4; CDR3aa: CASSGGQLETQYF; CDR3nt: TGTGCCAGCAGCGGCGGGCAGTTGGAGACCCAGTACTTC
abundance: once; d_gene: .; j_gene: TRBJ2-7; v_gene: TRBV10-3; CDR3aa: CAIRGDTPGNEQYF; CDR3nt: TGTGCCATCAGGGGGGACACACCGGGGAACGAGCAGTACTTC
abundance: .; d_gene: TRBD1; j_gene: TRBJ2-7; v_gene: TRBV25-1; CDR3aa: CATTGGRHEQYF; CDR3nt: TGTGCCACCACAGGGGGGAGGCACGAGCAGTACTTC
abundance: .; d_gene: TRBD2; j_gene: TRBJ2-2; v_gene: TRBV30; CDR3aa: CAWLAGGANTGELFF; CDR3nt: TGTGCCTGGCTAGCGGGGGGTGCGAACACCGGGGAGCTGTTTTTT
abundance: .; d_gene: .; j_gene: TRBJ1-3; v_gene: TRBV11-2; CDR3aa: CASSLGFGNTIYF; CDR3nt: TGTGCCAGCAGCTTAGGCTTCGGGAACACCATATATTTT
abundance: once; d_gene: .; j_gene: TRBJ2-6; v_gene: TRBV6-1; CDR3aa: CASSEYGPSGANVLTF; CDR3nt: TGTGCCAGCAGTGAGTATGGGCCGTCAGGGGCCAACGTCCTGACTTTC
abundance: few; d_gene: .; j_gene: TRBJ1-2; v_gene: TRBV19; CDR3aa: CASRGTYNYGYTF; CDR3nt: TGTGCCTCCCGGGGGACCTATAACTATGGCTACACCTTC
abundance: .; d_gene: TRBD2; j_gene: TRBJ2-7; v_gene: TRBV7-8; CDR3aa: CASSRRTSGAIYEQYF; CDR3nt: TGTGCCAGCAGCCGAAGGACTAGCGGGGCAATCTACGAGCAGTACTTC
abundance: .; d_gene: TRBD1; j_gene: TRBJ1-1; v_gene: TRBV7-2; CDR3aa: CASSFARGPGTEAFF; CDR3nt: TGTGCCAGCAGCTTCGCCAGGGGGCCGGGCACTGAAGCTTTCTTT
abundance: .; d_gene: .; j_gene: TRBJ1-3; v_gene: TRBV6-5; CDR3aa: CASRPGVTGNTIYF; CDR3nt: TGTGCCAGCAGACCGGGGGTCACTGGAAACACCATATATTTT
abundance: .; d_gene: .; j_gene: TRBJ2-5; v_gene: TRBV12-5; CDR3aa: CASGFGVGETQYF; CDR3nt: TGTGCTAGTGGTTTCGGGGTTGGGGAGACCCAGTACTTC
abundance: .; d_gene: .; j_gene: TRBJ1-6; v_gene: TRBV28; CDR3aa: CAIGESPLHF; CDR3nt: TGTGCCATCGGTGAATCACCCCTCCACTTT
abundance: once; d_gene: .; j_gene: TRBJ1-2; v_gene: TRBV23-1; CDR3aa: CASSPQPRGTRGSHGGYTF; CDR3nt: TGCGCCAGCAGTCCACAACCTAGAGGAACCAGGGGAAGTCACGGTGGCTACACCTTC
abundance: .; d_gene: .; j_gene: TRBJ2-1; v_gene: TRBV4-1; CDR3aa: CASSQDAGREQFF; CDR3nt: TGCGCCAGCAGCCAAGATGCAGGGCGGGAGCAGTTCTTC
abundance: few; d_gene: TRBD1; j_gene: TRBJ1-2; v_gene: TRBV30; CDR3aa: CAWRQGARGYTF; CDR3nt: TGTGCCTGGAGACAGGGGGCTCGGGGCTACACCTTC
abundance: .; d_gene: .; j_gene: TRBJ1-1; v_gene: TRBV5-1; CDR3aa: CASSPRFGAGGGNTEAFF; CDR3nt: TGCGCCAGCAGCCCCCGATTTGGCGCAGGCGGAGGGAACACTGAAGCTTTCTTT
abundance: .; d_gene: .; j_gene: TRBJ1-3; v_gene: TRBV18; CDR3aa: CASSPLQQGAGNTIYF; CDR3nt: TGTGCCAGCTCACCACTGCAACAGGGAGCAGGAAACACCATATATTTT
abundance: .; d_gene: TRBD1; j_gene: TRBJ2-1; v_gene: TRBV11-2; CDR3aa: CASSLDTGTGRLGRRNEQFF; CDR3nt: TGTGCCAGCAGCTTAGATACAGGGACAGGACGACTAGGGCGGCGCAATGAGCAGTTCTTC
abundance: .; d_gene: TRBD1; j_gene: TRBJ1-5; v_gene: TRBV7-2; CDR3aa: CASRDRVGQPQHF; CDR3nt: TGTGCCAGCAGGGACAGGGTCGGTCAGCCCCAGCATTTT
abundance: .; d_gene: .; j_gene: TRBJ1-4; v_gene: TRBV27; CDR3aa: CASSIGWEGEKLFF; CDR3nt: TGTGCCAGCAGTATAGGTTGGGAGGGCGAAAAACTGTTTTTT
abundance: .; d_gene: TRBD1; j_gene: TRBJ1-4; v_gene: TRBV2; CDR3aa: CASIYRDSEKLFF; CDR3nt: TGTGCCAGCATTTACCGGGACAGTGAAAAACTGTTTTTT
abundance: few; d_gene: .; j_gene: TRBJ1-2; v_gene: TRBV18; CDR3aa: CASSPRTPANYGYTF; CDR3nt: TGTGCCAGCTCACCGAGGACACCCGCTAACTATGGCTACACCTTC
abundance: once; d_gene: .; j_gene: TRBJ1-2; v_gene: TRBV18; CDR3aa: CASSPQQETNYGYTF; CDR3nt: TGTGCCAGCTCACCACAGCAGGAAACTAACTATGGCTACACCTTC
abundance: .; d_gene: TRBD1; j_gene: TRBJ1-6; v_gene: TRBV3-1/TRBV3-2; CDR3aa: CASSHGTGGSYNSPLHF; CDR3nt: TGTGCCAGCAGCCACGGGACAGGGGGCTCCTATAATTCACCCCTCCACTTT
abundance: once; d_gene: TRBD1; j_gene: TRBJ1-2; v_gene: TRBV3-1/TRBV3-2; CDR3aa: CASSPGQGYGYTF; CDR3nt: TGTGCCAGCAGCCCGGGACAGGGATATGGCTACACCTTC